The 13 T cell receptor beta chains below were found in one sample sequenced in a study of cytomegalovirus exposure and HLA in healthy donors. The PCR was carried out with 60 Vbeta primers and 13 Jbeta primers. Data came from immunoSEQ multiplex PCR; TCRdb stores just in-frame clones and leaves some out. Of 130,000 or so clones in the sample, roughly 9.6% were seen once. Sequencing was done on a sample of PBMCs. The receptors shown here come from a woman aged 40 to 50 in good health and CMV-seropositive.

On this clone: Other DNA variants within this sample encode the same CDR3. The CDR3 sequence: CASSQDRENTEAFF. CDR3 coding DNA: TGCGCCAGCAGCCAGGATCGGGAAAACACTGAAGCTTTCTTT. V usage is TRBV4-1 and J usage is TRBJ1-1; D is uncertain. V was trimmed by 3 bases and J by 2 bases, leaving 10 bases between them. CDR1 MGHRA and CDR2 YSYEKL come from the germline V gene. The CDR3 has 14 amino acids.

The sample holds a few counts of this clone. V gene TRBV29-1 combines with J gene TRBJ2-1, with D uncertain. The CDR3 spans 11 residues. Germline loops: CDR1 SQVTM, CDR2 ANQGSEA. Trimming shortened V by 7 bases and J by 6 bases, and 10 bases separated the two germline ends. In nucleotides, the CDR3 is TGCAGCGGCCTCACCGGCAATGAGCAGTTCTTC. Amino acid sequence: CSGLTGNEQFF.

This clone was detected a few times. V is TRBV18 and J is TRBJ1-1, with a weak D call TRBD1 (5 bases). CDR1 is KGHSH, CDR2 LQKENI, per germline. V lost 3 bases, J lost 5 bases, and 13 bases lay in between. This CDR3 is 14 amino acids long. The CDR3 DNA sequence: TGTGCCAGCTCACCCAGTGTGGGGGGGACTGAAGCTTTCTTT. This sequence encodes CASSPSVGGTEAFF.

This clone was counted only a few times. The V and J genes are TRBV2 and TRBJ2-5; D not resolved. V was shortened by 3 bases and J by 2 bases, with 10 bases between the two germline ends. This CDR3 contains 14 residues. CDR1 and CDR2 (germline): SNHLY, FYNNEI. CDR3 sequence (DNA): TGTGCCAGCAGTGAGATTACGCGTCAAGAGACCCAGTACTTC. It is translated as CASSEITRQETQYF. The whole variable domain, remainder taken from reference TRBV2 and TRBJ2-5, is EPEVTQTPSHQVTQMGQEVILRCVPISNHLYFYWYRQILGQKVEFLVSFYNNEISEKSEIFDDQFSVERPDGSNFTLKIRSTKLEDSAMYFCASSEITRQETQYFGPGTRLLVL.

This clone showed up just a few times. The CDR3 nucleotides are TGTGCCAGCAGCTTCGTGGGACAGGGGGCGGGCGAGCAGTACTTC. The encoded protein is CASSFVGQGAGEQYF. The chain joins TRBV5-4 to TRBJ2-7, with 12 bases identical to TRBD1. From germline, CDR1 is SGHNT and CDR2 YYREEE (reference sequence). This CDR3 is 15 amino acids long. J gave up 6 bases and V 2 bases, and 6 bases lay outside the gene matches. The full variable domain, with the rest looked up from reference TRBV5-4 and TRBJ2-7, is ETGVTQSPTHLIKTRGQQVTLRCSSQSGHNTVSWYQQALGQGPQFIFQYYREEENGRGNFPPRFSGLQFPNYSSELNVNALELDDSALYLCASSFVGQGAGEQYFGPGTRLTVT.

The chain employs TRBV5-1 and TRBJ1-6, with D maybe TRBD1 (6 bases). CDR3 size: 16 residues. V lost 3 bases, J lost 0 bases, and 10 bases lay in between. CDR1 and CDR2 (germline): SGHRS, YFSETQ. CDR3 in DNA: TGCGCCAGCAGCTCAACAGGGAGCTCCTATAATTCACCCCTCCACTTT. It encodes CASSSTGSSYNSPLHF.

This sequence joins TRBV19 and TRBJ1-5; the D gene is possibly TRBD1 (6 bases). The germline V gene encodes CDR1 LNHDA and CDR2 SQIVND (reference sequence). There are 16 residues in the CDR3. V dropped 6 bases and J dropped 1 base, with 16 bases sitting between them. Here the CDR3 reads CASRARGGQSNQPQHF. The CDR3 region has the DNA TGTGCCAGTAGAGCACGGGGGGGCCAAAGCAATCAGCCCCAGCATTTT.

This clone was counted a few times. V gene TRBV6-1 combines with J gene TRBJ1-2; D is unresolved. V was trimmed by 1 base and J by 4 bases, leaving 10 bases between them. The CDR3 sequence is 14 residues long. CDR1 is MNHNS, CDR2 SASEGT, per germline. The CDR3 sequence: CASSEDSPVYGYTF. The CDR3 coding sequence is TGTGCCAGCAGTGAAGACAGCCCCGTCTATGGCTACACCTTC.

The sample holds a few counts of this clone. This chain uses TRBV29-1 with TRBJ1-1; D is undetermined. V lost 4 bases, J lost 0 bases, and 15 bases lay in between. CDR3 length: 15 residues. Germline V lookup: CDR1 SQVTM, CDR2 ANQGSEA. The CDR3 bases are TGCAGCGTTGTTAGTAGCCGGGGTATGAACACTGAAGCTTTCTTT. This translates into CSVVSSRGMNTEAFF.

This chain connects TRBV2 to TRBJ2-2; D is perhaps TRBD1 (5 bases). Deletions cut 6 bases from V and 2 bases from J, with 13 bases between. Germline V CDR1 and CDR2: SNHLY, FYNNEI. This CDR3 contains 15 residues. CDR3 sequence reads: CASRVETANTGELFF. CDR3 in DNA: TGTGCCAGCAGGGTAGAGACAGCTAACACCGGGGAGCTGTTTTTT.

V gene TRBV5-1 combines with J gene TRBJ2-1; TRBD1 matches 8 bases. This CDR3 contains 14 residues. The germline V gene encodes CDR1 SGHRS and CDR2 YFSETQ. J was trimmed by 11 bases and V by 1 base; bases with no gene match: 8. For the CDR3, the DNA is TGCGCCAGCAGCTTGAGAGGGGACAGGCTCCAGCAGTTCTTC. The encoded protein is CASSLRGDRLQQFF. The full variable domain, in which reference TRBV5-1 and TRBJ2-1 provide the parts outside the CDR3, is KAGVTQTPRYLIKTRGQQVTLSCSPISGHRSVSWYQQTPGQGLQFLFEYFSETQRNKGNFPGRFSGRQFSNSRSEMNVSTLELGDSALYLCASSLRGDRLQQFFGPGTRLTVL.

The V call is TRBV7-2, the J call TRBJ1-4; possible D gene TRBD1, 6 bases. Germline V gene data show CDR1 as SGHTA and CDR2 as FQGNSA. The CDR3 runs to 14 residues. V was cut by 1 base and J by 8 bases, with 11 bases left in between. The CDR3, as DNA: TGTGCCAGCAGCTTAGAAGGGGGTGAAGAAAAACTGTTTTTT. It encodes CASSLEGGEEKLFF.

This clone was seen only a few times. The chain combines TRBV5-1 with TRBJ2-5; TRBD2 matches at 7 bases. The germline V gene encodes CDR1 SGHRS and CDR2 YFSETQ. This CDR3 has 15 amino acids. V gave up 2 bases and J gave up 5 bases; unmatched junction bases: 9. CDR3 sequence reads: CASSLQRGPGETQYF. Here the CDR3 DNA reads TGCGCCAGCAGCTTACAGCGGGGCCCCGGGGAGACCCAGTACTTC.